This T cell receptor (beta chain) was sequenced for a study of metastatic and nonmetastatic thyroid tumors. Study in general: For malignant and benign thyroid patients, tumor or nodule tissue and blood were the sources whose repertoires were compared.

This CDR3 region has 14 residues. The V end lost 3 bases, the J end lost 8 bases, and 11 bases lay between the germline ends. Germline V lookup: CDR1 MNHEY, CDR2 SMNVEV (reference sequence). This clone has more than one count but fewer than ten. TCRdb re-called the PCR reads with MiXCR. The table lists 15,000 to 20,000 clones, 35% to 45% of them singletons. Each patient went into thyroid surgery without having received any treatment. The sequenced sample was tumor tissue. V usage is TRBV27 and J usage is TRBJ1-6; possibly TRBD1 for D (5 bases). This receptor was identified in a female donor with papillary thyroid cancer or a benign thyroid nodule (not recorded which). Some clones in this sample may be carry-over from other donors' samples. This CDR3 reads CASSLGGLDSPLHF. CDR3 nucleotide sequence: TGTGCCAGCAGTTTGGGGGGATTGGATTCACCCCTCCACTTT.